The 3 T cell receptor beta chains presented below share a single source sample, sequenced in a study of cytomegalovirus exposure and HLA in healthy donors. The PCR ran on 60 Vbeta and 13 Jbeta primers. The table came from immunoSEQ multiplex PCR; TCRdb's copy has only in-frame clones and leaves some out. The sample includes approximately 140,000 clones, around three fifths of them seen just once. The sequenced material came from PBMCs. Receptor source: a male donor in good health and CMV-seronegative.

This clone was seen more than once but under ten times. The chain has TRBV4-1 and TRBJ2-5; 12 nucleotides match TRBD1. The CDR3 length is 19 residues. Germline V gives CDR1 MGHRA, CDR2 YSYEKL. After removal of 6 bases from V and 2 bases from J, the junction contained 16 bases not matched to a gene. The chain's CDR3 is CASRGRDRGLGGLQETQYF. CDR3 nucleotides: TGCGCCAGCAGGGGACGGGACAGGGGGCTAGGGGGGCTTCAAGAGACCCAGTACTTC.

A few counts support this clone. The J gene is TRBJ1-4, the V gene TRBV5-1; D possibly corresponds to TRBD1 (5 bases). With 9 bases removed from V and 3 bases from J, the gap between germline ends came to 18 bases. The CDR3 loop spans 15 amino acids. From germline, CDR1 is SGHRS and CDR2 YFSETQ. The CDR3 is CANHVAQGPNEKLFF. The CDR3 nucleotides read TGCGCCAACCACGTTGCCCAGGGCCCTAATGAAAAACTGTTTTTT.

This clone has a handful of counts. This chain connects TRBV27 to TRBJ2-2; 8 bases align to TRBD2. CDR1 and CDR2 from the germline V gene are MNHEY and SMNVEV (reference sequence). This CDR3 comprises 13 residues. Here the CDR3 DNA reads TGTGCTAGTAGCGGGGCTAACACCGGGGAGCTGTTTTTT. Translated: CASSGANTGELFF.